Listed here is a single TCR beta chain. What it binds is not known. This entry belongs to a study of T cells in Graves' hyperthyroidism and ophthalmopathy. Findings and limits, study-wide: Also found in blood were most expanded thyroid clonotypes above 0.001. Model output signaled ophthalmopathy a median 6.5 months ahead of onset.

Germline V lookup: CDR1 SEHNR, CDR2 FQNEAQ (reference sequence). V shed 5 bases, J shed 14 bases, and the junction held 8 bases outside the gene matches. This CDR3 has 11 amino acids. The TCR beta CDR3 regions underwent amplification using RNA transcripts as the source. HTBI primers were employed in a first-round RT-PCR of the TCR CDR3. TCRdb passed the multiplex PCR reads through MiXCR, listing each CDR3 protein once. The sample includes 480,000 or so distinct CDR3 sequences, over 45% of them seen just once. This clonotype originated in an adult woman with Graves' disease, either hyperthyroidism or ophthalmopathy (not recorded which). The specimen was peripheral blood or thyroid tissue (not recorded which). The rearrangement links TRBV7-9 to TRBJ1-2; 7 bases fit TRBD1. The CDR3 nucleotides are TGTGCCAGCAGCAGACAGGGACGGGCGACCTTC. It codes for CASSRQGRATF.